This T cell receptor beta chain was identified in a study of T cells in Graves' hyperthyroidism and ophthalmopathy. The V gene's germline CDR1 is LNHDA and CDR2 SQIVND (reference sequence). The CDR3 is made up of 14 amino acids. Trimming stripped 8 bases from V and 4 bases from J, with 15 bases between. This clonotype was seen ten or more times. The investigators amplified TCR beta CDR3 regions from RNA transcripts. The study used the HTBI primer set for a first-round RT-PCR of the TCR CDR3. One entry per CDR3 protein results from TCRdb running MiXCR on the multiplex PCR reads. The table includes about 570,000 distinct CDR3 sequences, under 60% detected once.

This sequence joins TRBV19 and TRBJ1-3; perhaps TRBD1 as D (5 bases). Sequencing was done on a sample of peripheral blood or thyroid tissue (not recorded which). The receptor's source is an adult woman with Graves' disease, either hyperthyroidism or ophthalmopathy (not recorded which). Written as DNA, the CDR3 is TGTGCCAGTTCCTCAGGGTTATCCGGAAACACCATATATTTT. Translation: CASSSGLSGNTIYF. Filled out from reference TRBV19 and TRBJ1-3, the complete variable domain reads DGGITQSPKYLFRKEGQNVTLSCEQNLNHDAMYWYRQDPGQGLRLIYYSQIVNDFQKGDIAEGYSVSREKKESFPLTVTSAQKNPTAFYLCASSSGLSGNTIYFGEGSWLTVV.